These 30 T cell receptor beta chains were sequenced from one sample in a study of cytomegalovirus exposure and HLA in healthy donors. Sequencing used immunoSEQ multiplex PCR; TCRdb keeps in-frame clones, though not all of them. Of 110,000 or so clones in the sample, about 82% are singletons; the top ten hold about 5.3%. Sample: PBMCs. These receptors were taken from a man between 18 and 29 years old in good health and CMV-seronegative.

The chain is built from TRBV6-5 and TRBJ2-7, with TRBD1 matching 7 bases. Germline V CDR1 and CDR2: MNHEY, SVGAGI. Germline trimming cut 5 bases from V and 2 bases from J; bases unmatched to any gene: 6. This CDR3 region has 14 residues. CDR3 protein: CASSPGQRAYEQYF. The CDR3 bases are TGTGCCAGCAGTCCGGGACAGCGCGCCTACGAGCAGTACTTC.

V gene TRBV6-6 combines with J gene TRBJ1-2, with D maybe TRBD1 (6 bases). CDR3 size: 15 residues. Germline CDR1 and CDR2: MNHNY and SVGAGI (reference sequence). The V gene lost 4 bases and the J gene lost 3 bases, with 15 bases spanning the gap. Written as DNA, the CDR3 is TGTGCCAGCAGTTTCCCACAGGGAACAGACTATGGCTACACCTTC. As protein: CASSFPQGTDYGYTF.

The rearrangement uses TRBV6-5 and TRBJ2-3, with no clear D. Looked up from germline, CDR1 is MNHEY and CDR2 is SVGAGI. V lost 6 bases, J lost 5 bases, and 15 bases lay in between. The CDR3 runs 14 residues. In nucleotides, the CDR3 is TGTGCCAGCAGACGAGGCAACGTCGGAGATACGCAGTATTTT. It encodes CASRRGNVGDTQYF.

J is TRBJ2-1 and V is TRBV30; tentative D call: TRBD2 (5 bases). The CDR3 runs 15 residues. The V and J ends lost 0 bases and 0 bases respectively, with 9 bases between them. Germline V gene data show CDR1 as GTSNPN and CDR2 as SVGIG (reference sequence). CDR3 DNA: TGTGCCTGGAGTGTACCGGGGAGCTCCTACAATGAGCAGTTCTTC. Translated: CAWSVPGSSYNEQFF.

A remark on this clone: A junction boundary mismatches the germline segment, possibly from a read error. This chain joins TRBV23-1 and TRBJ2-1; 7 nucleotides align to TRBD1. TRBV23-1 belongs to the ORF category, with a function that is uncertain. There are 15 residues in the CDR3. The CDR3 loop is CTSGCVGQTHNEQFF. CDR3 in DNA: TGCACCAGCGGTTGTGTGGGACAGACGCACAATGAGCAGTTCTTC.

V usage is TRBV7-9 and J usage is TRBJ2-7, with 7 bases aligning to TRBD1. From germline, CDR1 is SEHNR and CDR2 FQNEAQ (reference sequence). V lost 1 base and J lost 9; bases outside the gene matches: 6. The CDR3 length is 13 residues. The CDR3, as DNA: TGTGCCAGCAGCTTAGGAGTCCACAGGGGGCAGTACTTC. It specifies CASSLGVHRGQYF.

The rearrangement joins TRBV6-1 to TRBJ2-2; 10 nucleotides match TRBD2. Trimming cost V 11 bases and J 10 bases; bases outside gene matches: 13. The CDR3 loop spans 14 amino acids. Germline loops: CDR1 MNHNS, CDR2 SASEGT. The CDR3 spells CAGQVAGGPEELFF. The CDR3 DNA is TGTGCCGGGCAGGTAGCGGGGGGCCCGGAGGAGCTGTTTTTT.

The chain uses TRBV19 and TRBJ1-6; TRBD1 matches 10 bases. The germline V gene has CDR1 LNHDA and CDR2 SQIVND (reference sequence). This CDR3 is 13 amino acids long. Trimming cost V 8 bases and J 5 bases; bases outside gene matches: 0. CDR3 sequence reads: CASGTGDNSPLHF. DNA for the CDR3: TGTGCCAGTGGGACAGGGGATAATTCACCCCTCCACTTT.

This chain uses TRBV4-1 with TRBJ2-3; 14 bases fit TRBD2. This CDR3 has 17 residues. The V and J ends lost 5 bases and 2 bases, in that order; junction bases with no gene match: 6. Germline CDR1 is MGHRA and CDR2 is YSYEKL. CDR3 DNA sequence: TGCGCCAGCAGCAGACTAGCGGGGGGGCTTGACACAGATACGCAGTATTTT. It codes for CASSRLAGGLDTDTQYF.

The chain employs TRBV5-1 and TRBJ2-7, with a tentative D call TRBD2 (5 bases). CDR3 length: 14 amino acids. Trimming cost V 4 bases and J 7 bases, with 18 bases left between them. Germline-derived CDR1 and CDR2 are SGHRS and YFSETQ. Written as DNA, the CDR3 is TGCGCCAGCAGCGAGGGTCTCTCCCCGGGTGAGCAGTACTTC. This codes for CASSEGLSPGEQYF.

This clone was observed a single time. The chain employs TRBV7-9 and TRBJ2-7; TRBD1 matches 9 bases. In germline, CDR1 is SEHNR, CDR2 FQNEAQ (reference sequence). The CDR3 sequence is 13 residues long. V shed 4 bases and J 6 bases; nucleotides not matched to a gene: 4. This chain's CDR3 is CASSSPDRGEQYF. As DNA, the CDR3 is TGTGCCAGCAGCTCCCCGGACAGGGGCGAGCAGTACTTC.

V is TRBV6-5 and J is TRBJ1-2; 7 bases line up with TRBD1. The CDR3 length is 13 residues. V lost 7 bases, J lost 3 bases, and 5 bases stayed unmatched. Germline loops: CDR1 MNHEY, CDR2 SVGAGI. The CDR3 region has the DNA TGTGCCAGCATGGACAGGACCCACTATGGCTACACCTTC. Amino acid sequence: CASMDRTHYGYTF.

Concerning this clone itself: The sample contains more than one DNA sequence encoding this CDR3. This chain joins TRBV30 and TRBJ2-3; 10 nucleotides match TRBD2. The CDR3 covers 14 residues. Germline V gene lookup returns CDR1 GTSNPN and CDR2 SVGIG (reference sequence). V shed 3 bases, J shed 0 bases, and the junction held 0 bases outside the gene matches. DNA of the CDR3: TGTGCCTGGAGACTAGCGGGGAGCACAGATACGCAGTATTTT. This gives the protein CAWRLAGSTDTQYF.

The chain couples TRBV7-2 to TRBJ2-7; a weak D match, TRBD2 (5 bases). The CDR3 spans 14 residues. Per the germline V gene, CDR1 is SGHTA and CDR2 is FQGNSA. The germline V and J ends were trimmed by 1 base and 3 bases, with 10 bases remaining between them. The chain's CDR3 is CASSLVALDYEQYF. The CDR3 DNA reads as TGTGCCAGCAGCTTAGTAGCGCTTGACTACGAGCAGTACTTC.

The rearrangement links TRBV5-1 to TRBJ1-6; 9 positions agree with TRBD1. V dropped 0 bases and J dropped 9; count of bases not matched to a gene: 16. This CDR3 spans 19 amino acids. CDR1 and CDR2 (germline): SGHRS, YFSETQ. The CDR3 here is CASSLVPGTGFSSSSPLHF. CDR3 DNA: TGCGCCAGCAGCTTGGTCCCCGGGACAGGGTTTTCGTCGAGTTCACCCCTCCACTTT.

The V gene is TRBV25-1, the J gene TRBJ1-1; D gene uncertain. V was cut by 6 bases and J by 7 bases, with 27 bases left in between. Per germline, CDR1 MGHDK and CDR2 SYGVNS. This CDR3 comprises 17 residues. The CDR3, as DNA: TGTGCCAGCAGCACAACCATCCAAAGAGAGGAGGGCGATGAAGCTTTCTTT. Its translation is CASSTTIQREEGDEAFF.

The chain couples TRBV19 to TRBJ2-7; 7 bases map to TRBD2. V was clipped by 5 bases and J by 7 bases; unmatched bases: 8. The CDR3 contains 13 residues. Germline V gene data show CDR1 as LNHDA and CDR2 as SQIVND (reference sequence). In DNA, the CDR3 is TGTGCCAGTAGTTGGGGGAAGGGAGGGGAGCAGTACTTC. Translating gives CASSWGKGGEQYF.

The genes are TRBV19 and TRBJ2-1; unclear D gene. Trimming removed 5 bases from V and 1 base from J, with 6 bases in between. This CDR3 has 13 residues. Germline lookup yields CDR1 LNHDA and CDR2 SQIVND (reference sequence). CDR3 protein: CASSPHSYNEQFF. The CDR3 coding sequence is TGTGCCAGTAGTCCCCATTCCTACAATGAGCAGTTCTTC. Together with reference TRBV19 and TRBJ2-1, the CDR3 gives the full variable domain: DGGITQSPKYLFRKEGQNVTLSCEQNLNHDAMYWYRQDPGQGLRLIYYSQIVNDFQKGDIAEGYSVSREKKESFPLTVTSAQKNPTAFYLCASSPHSYNEQFFGPGTRLTVL.

The rearrangement joins TRBV30 to TRBJ1-1; D is unresolved. The V gene lost 3 bases and the J gene lost 3 bases, with 8 bases spanning the gap. The germline V gene encodes CDR1 GTSNPN and CDR2 SVGIG (reference sequence). The CDR3 runs 12 residues. CDR3 bases: TGTGCCTGGAGGACGGGGTACACTGAAGCTTTCTTT. Translated: CAWRTGYTEAFF.

In the case of this clone: It is unclear where the CDR3 begins or ends on the DNA, so no DNA is shown, and the CDR3 is as TCRdb lists it. The chain has TRBV19 and TRBJ2-1; TRBD2 reflects the table's D call only, with no check against the DNA. From germline, CDR1 is LNHDA and CDR2 SQIVND (reference sequence). Both ends counted, the CDR3 spans 16 residues. The CDR3 loop is CASTSARTSVVNEQFF.

This clone was seen only a few times. V and J are TRBV6-5 and TRBJ1-2; D ambiguous. V was shortened by 8 bases and J by 5 bases, with 15 bases between the two germline ends. The germline CDR1 and CDR2 sequences are MNHEY and SVGAGI. The CDR3 extends over 13 amino acids. The CDR3 DNA sequence: TGTGCCAGCTCACCTCGGGGTACATATGGCTACACCTTC. It encodes CASSPRGTYGYTF.

This rearrangement joins TRBV30 to TRBJ1-6; 8 nucleotides agree with TRBD1. Germline V gene sequence: CDR1 GTSNPN, CDR2 SVGIG (reference sequence). Trimming removed 6 bases from V and 7 bases from J; junction bases left unmatched: 11. This CDR3 comprises 15 residues. CDR3 nucleotide sequence: TGTGCCTGTCACCAGGGGGCTATAAGAAATTCACCCCTCCACTTT. Protein sequence: CACHQGAIRNSPLHF.

This chain links TRBV18 with TRBJ2-6; D gene uncertain. The V end lost 3 bases, the J end lost 0 bases, and 3 bases lay between the germline ends. CDR1 is KGHSH and CDR2 is LQKENI in the germline V gene. This CDR3 comprises 14 residues. The CDR3 here is CASSPRSGANVLTF. In nucleotides, the CDR3 is TGTGCCAGCTCACCTCGCTCTGGGGCCAACGTCCTGACTTTC.

J is TRBJ2-7 and V is TRBV4-1, with no clear D. There are 14 residues in the CDR3. Germline lookup yields CDR1 MGHRA and CDR2 YSYEKL. V was clipped by 0 bases and J by 2 bases, with 8 bases between them. This CDR3 is CASSQEPRTYEQYF. The CDR3 bases are TGCGCCAGCAGCCAAGAGCCGCGGACCTACGAGCAGTACTTC.

The V gene is TRBV9, the J gene TRBJ2-2; the match to TRBD1 covers 10 bases. This CDR3 spans 16 amino acids. V was clipped by 0 bases and J by 4 bases; unmatched bases: 3. Germline V lookup: CDR1 SGDLS, CDR2 YYNGEE. The chain's CDR3 is CASSVAGTGATGELFF. CDR3 in DNA: TGTGCCAGCAGCGTAGCCGGGACAGGGGCCACCGGGGAGCTGTTTTTT.

The V call is TRBV5-1, the J call TRBJ1-1; 7 nucleotides match TRBD1. Germline CDR1 is SGHRS and CDR2 is YFSETQ. J was trimmed by 5 bases and V by 0 bases; bases with no gene match: 7. The CDR3 consists of 15 residues. CDR3 nucleotide sequence: TGCGCCAGCAGCTTGGGAGAGGACAGGAGTACTGAAGCTTTCTTT. It codes for CASSLGEDRSTEAFF.

This rearrangement joins TRBV11-3 to TRBJ2-1, with 7 bases identical to TRBD2. CDR1 and CDR2 from the germline V gene are SGHNT and YENEEA. Trimming cost V 5 bases and J 3 bases; bases outside gene matches: 10. The length of the CDR3 is 16 residues. CDR3 DNA: TGTGCCAGCAGCCCGCCCTGGGCTAGCGGCTACAATGAGCAGTTCTTC. Translation: CASSPPWASGYNEQFF.

This clone has only a few counts. V is TRBV6-5 and J is TRBJ1-2, with D possibly TRBD1 on 5 matching bases. This CDR3 is built from 15 residues. Trimming took off 2 bases at V and 0 bases at J, with 10 bases between the two ends. Germline V lookup: CDR1 MNHEY, CDR2 SVGAGI. Written as DNA, the CDR3 is TGTGCCAGCAGTTACCGGGGGGTAACTAACTATGGCTACACCTTC. This codes for CASSYRGVTNYGYTF.

This rearrangement joins TRBV29-1 to TRBJ2-5; no firm D call. The V and J ends lost 4 bases and 1 base respectively, with 7 bases between them. The germline V gene encodes CDR1 SQVTM and CDR2 ANQGSEA. The CDR3 extends over 12 amino acids. For the CDR3, the DNA is TGCAGCGTTGTTTTATCCCAAGAGACCCAGTACTTC. It yields the protein CSVVLSQETQYF.

This clone has a single count. The chain combines TRBV30 with TRBJ2-3, with TRBD2 identical over 13 bases. The CDR3 runs to 16 residues. V lost 3 bases, J lost 3 bases, and 6 bases stayed unmatched. Germline-derived CDR1 and CDR2 are GTSNPN and SVGIG (reference sequence). CDR3 nucleotides: TGTGCCTGGAGCTTTACGACTAGCGGGAGGACAGATACGCAGTATTTT. This gives the protein CAWSFTTSGRTDTQYF.